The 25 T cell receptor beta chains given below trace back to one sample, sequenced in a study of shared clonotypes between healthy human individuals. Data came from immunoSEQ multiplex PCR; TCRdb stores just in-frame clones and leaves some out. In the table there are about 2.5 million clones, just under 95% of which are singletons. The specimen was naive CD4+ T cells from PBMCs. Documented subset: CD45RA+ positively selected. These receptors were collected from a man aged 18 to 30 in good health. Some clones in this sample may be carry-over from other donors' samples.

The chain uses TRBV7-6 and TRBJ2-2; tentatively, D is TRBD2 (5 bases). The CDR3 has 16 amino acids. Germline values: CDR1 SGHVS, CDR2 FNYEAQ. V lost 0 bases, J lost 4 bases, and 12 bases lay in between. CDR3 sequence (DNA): TGTGCCAGCAGCTTAGCGTCGGGGAGATCCACCGGGGAGCTGTTTTTT. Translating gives CASSLASGRSTGELFF.

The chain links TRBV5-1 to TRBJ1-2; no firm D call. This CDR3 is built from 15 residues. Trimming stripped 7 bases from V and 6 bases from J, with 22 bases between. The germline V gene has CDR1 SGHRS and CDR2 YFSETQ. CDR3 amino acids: CASATLSPTQNGYTF. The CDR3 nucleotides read TGCGCCAGCGCTACCCTCTCCCCGACCCAGAATGGCTACACCTTC.

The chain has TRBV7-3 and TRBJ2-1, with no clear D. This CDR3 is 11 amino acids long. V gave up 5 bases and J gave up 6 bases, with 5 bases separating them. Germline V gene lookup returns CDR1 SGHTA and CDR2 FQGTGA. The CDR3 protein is CASSRGNEQFF. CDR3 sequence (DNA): TGTGCCAGCAGCCGTGGCAATGAGCAGTTCTTC.

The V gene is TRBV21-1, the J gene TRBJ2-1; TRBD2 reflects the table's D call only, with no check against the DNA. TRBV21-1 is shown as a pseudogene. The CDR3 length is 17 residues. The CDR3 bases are TGTGCCAGCCGATTAGGGAGCGGGAGAAGTACCTACAATGAGCAGTTCTTC. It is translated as CASRLGSGRSTYNEQFF.

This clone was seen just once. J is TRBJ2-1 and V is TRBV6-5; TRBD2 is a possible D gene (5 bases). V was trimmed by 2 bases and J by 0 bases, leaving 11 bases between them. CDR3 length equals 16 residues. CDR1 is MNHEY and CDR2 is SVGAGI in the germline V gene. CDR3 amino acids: CASSYTPLVSYNEQFF. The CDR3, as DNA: TGTGCCAGCAGTTACACCCCACTAGTCTCCTACAATGAGCAGTTCTTC.

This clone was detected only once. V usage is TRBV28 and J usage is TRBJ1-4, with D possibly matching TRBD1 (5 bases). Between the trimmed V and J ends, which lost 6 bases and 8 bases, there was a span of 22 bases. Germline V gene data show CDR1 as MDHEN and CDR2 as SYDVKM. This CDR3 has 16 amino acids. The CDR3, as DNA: TGTGCCAGCAGCCCGGGGACCCTTGGCGGCTGGGAAAAACTGTTTTTT. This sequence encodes CASSPGTLGGWEKLFF. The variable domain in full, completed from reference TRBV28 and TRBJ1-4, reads DVKVTQSSRYLVKRTGEKVFLECVQDMDHENMFWYRQDPGLGLRLIYFSYDVKMKEKGDIPEGYSVSREKKERFSLILESASTNQTSMYLCASSPGTLGGWEKLFFGSGTQLSVL.

CDR3 loop: CASSFHQGDTIYF. DNA for the CDR3: TGTGCCAGCAGCTTCCACCAGGGGGACACCATATATTTT. V and J are TRBV7-2 and TRBJ1-3; 7 positions match TRBD1. Trimming at V came to 3 bases and at J to 8 bases, leaving 4 bases not matched to a gene. The CDR3 sequence is 13 residues long. CDR1 is SGHTA, CDR2 FQGNSA, per germline.

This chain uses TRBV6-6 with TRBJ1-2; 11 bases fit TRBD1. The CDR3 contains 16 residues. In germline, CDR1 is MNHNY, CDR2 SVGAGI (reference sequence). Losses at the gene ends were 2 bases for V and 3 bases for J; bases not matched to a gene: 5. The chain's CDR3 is CASSYPRTGGDYGYTF. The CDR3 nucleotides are TGTGCCAGCAGTTACCCTCGGACAGGGGGCGACTATGGCTACACCTTC.

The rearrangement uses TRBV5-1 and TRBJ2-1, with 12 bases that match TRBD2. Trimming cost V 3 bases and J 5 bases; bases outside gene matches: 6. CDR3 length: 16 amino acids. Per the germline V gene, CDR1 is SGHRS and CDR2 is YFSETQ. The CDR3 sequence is CASSSTSGSSHNEQFF. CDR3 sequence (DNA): TGCGCCAGCAGCTCGACTAGCGGGAGTTCCCACAATGAGCAGTTCTTC.

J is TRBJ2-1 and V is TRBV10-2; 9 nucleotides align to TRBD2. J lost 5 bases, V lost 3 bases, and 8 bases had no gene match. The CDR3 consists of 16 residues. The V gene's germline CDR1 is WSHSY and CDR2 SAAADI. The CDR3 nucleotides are TGCGCCAGCAGTGAAGGGCGGCTAGCGGGGAACAATGAGCAGTTCTTC. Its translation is CASSEGRLAGNNEQFF.

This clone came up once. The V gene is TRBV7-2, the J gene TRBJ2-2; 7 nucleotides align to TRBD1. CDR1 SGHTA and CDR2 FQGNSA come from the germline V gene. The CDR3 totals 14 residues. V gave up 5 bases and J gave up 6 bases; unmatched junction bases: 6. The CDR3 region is CASSKLQGAGELFF. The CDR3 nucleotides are TGTGCCAGCAGCAAACTGCAGGGGGCCGGGGAGCTGTTTTTT.

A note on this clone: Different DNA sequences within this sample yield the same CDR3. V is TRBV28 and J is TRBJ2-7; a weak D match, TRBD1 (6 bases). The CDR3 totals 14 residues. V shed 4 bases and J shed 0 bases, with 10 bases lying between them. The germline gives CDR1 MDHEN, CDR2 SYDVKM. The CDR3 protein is CASSSPGHSYEQYF. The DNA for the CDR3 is TGTGCCAGCAGTTCCCCGGGACACTCCTACGAGCAGTACTTC.

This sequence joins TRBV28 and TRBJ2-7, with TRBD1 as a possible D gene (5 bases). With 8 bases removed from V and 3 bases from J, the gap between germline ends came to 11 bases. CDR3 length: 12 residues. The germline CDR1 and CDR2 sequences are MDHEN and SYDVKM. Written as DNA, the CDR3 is TGTGCCAGCGCGTCTGACAGCTACGAGCAGTACTTC. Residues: CASASDSYEQYF.

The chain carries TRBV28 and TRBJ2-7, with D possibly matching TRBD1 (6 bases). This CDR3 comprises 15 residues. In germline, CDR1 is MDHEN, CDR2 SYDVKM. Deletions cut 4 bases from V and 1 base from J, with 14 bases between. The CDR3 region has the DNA TGTGCCAGCAGTTCGGGACACGCTTTTTCCTACGAGCAGTACTTC. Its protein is CASSSGHAFSYEQYF.

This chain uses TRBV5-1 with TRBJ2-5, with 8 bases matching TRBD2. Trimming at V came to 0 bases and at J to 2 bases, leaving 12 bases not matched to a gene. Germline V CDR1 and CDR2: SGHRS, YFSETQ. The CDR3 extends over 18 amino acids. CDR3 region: CASSLGFGGLAKQETQYF. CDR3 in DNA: TGCGCCAGCAGCTTGGGTTTCGGAGGACTAGCCAAACAAGAGACCCAGTACTTC.

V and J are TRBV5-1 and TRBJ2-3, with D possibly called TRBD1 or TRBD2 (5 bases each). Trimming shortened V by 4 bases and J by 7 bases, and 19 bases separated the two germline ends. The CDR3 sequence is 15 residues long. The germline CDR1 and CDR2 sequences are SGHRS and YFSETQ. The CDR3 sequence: CASSEGTLGVNTQYF. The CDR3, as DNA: TGCGCCAGCAGCGAGGGGACCTTGGGGGTTAATACGCAGTATTTT.

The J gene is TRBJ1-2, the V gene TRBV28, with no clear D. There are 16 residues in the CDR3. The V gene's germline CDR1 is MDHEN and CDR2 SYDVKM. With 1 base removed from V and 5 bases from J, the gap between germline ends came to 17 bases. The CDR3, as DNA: TGTGCCAGCAGTTTATTAGGGCCCTCCGAGAAATATGGCTACACCTTC. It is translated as CASSLLGPSEKYGYTF.

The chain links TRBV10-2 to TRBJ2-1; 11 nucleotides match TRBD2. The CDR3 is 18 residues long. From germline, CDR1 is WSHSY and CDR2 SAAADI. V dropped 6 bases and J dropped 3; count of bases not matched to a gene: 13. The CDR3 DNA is TGCGCCAGCAGGGATGTTACTAGCGGGAGTCGGTTCTACAATGAGCAGTTCTTC. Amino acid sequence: CASRDVTSGSRFYNEQFF.

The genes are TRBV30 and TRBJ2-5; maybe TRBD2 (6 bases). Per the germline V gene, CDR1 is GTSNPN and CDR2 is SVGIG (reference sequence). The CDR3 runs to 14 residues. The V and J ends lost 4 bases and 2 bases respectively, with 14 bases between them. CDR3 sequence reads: CAWIPPGAQETQYF. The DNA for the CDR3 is TGTGCCTGGATTCCCCCGGGAGCGCAAGAGACCCAGTACTTC.

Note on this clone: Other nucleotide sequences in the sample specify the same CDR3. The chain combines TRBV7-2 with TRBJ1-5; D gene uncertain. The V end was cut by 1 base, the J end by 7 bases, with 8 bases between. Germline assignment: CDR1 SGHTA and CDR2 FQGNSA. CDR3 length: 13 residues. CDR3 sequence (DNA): TGTGCCAGCAGCTTAGTAGGAGGCCAGCCCCAGCATTTT. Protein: CASSLVGGQPQHF.

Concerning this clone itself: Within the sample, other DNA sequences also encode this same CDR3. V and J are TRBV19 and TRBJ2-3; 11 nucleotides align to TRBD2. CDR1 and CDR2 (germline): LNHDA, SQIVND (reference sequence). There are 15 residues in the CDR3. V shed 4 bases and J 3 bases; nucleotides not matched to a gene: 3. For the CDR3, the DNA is TGTGCCAGTAGTAGAACTAGCGGGAGAACAGATACGCAGTATTTT. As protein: CASSRTSGRTDTQYF.

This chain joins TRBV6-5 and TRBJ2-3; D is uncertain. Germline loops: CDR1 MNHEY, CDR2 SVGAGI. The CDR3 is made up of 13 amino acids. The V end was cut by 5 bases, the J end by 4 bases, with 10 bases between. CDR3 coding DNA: TGTGCCAGCAGTCCCCAGTGGTCAGATACGCAGTATTTT. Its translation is CASSPQWSDTQYF.

CDR3 coding DNA: TGTGCCAGCAGTGCGTGGGAGCTGACAGATACGCAGTATTTT. As protein: CASSAWELTDTQYF. The gene calls are TRBV25-1 and TRBJ2-3; TRBD2 might be the D (5 bases). Deletions cut 4 bases from V and 3 bases from J, with 11 bases between. Germline V gene sequence: CDR1 MGHDK, CDR2 SYGVNS. The CDR3 length is 14 residues.

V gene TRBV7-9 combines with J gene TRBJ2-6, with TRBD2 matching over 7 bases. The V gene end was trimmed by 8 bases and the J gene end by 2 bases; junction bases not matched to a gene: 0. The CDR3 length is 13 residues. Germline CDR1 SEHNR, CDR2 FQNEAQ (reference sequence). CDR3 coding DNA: TGTGCCAGCGGGGGGGCTGGGGCCAACGTCCTGACTTTC. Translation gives CASGGAGANVLTF.

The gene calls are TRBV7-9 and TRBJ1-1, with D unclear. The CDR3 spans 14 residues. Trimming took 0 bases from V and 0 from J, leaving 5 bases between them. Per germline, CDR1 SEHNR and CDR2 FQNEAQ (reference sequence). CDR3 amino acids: CASSLAALNTEAFF. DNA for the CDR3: TGTGCCAGCAGCTTAGCAGCCTTGAACACTGAAGCTTTCTTT.